Presented here are 8 T cell receptor beta chains from one specimen sequenced in a study of Ad26.COV2.S vaccination and SARS-CoV-2 variants. Method: immunoSEQ multiplex PCR; TCRdb's copy keeps in-frame clones and lacks some. The sample carries around 320,000 clones, around 86% recorded once. Treatment denoted: around 19 received Ad26.COV2.S at low or high dose, single or two shots; several received placebo; per-sample allocation not given. Samples were taken on day 63 after the first vaccine or placebo injection. The sample in question was peripheral blood, obtained in a trial of Ad26.COV2.S vaccine versus placebo. These receptors originate from a person aged 18-65 years who received the Ad26.COV2.S COVID-19 vaccine or a placebo.

V is TRBV10-3 and J is TRBJ2-1; 10 bases align to TRBD1. Per the germline V gene, CDR1 is ENHRY and CDR2 is SYGVKD. Unmatched junction bases numbered 4, after V lost 5 bases and J lost 6 bases. This CDR3 contains 14 residues. The CDR3 sequence is CAISRDRGLNEQFF. Written as DNA, the CDR3 is TGTGCCATCAGTCGGGACAGGGGCCTCAATGAGCAGTTCTTC.

The rearrangement uses TRBV7-3 and TRBJ2-7; 11 nucleotides match TRBD1. J lost 4 bases, V lost 5 bases, and 4 bases had no gene match. Looked up from germline, CDR1 is SGHTA and CDR2 is FQGTGA. This CDR3 comprises 14 residues. This CDR3 reads CASSPGQGAYEQYF. The CDR3 DNA follows: TGTGCCAGCAGCCCAGGACAGGGGGCTTACGAGCAGTACTTC.

This clone was seen once. J is TRBJ2-7 and V is TRBV4-1, with TRBD1 identical over 7 bases. Germline CDR1 and CDR2: MGHRA and YSYEKL. This CDR3 contains 16 residues. Trimming removed 5 bases from V and 1 base from J; junction bases left unmatched: 11. CDR3 region: CASSKTPAGGSYEQYF. CDR3 in DNA: TGCGCCAGCAGCAAAACACCGGCAGGGGGATCCTACGAGCAGTACTTC.

This sequence joins TRBV7-9 and TRBJ1-2; D gene unclear. Germline V CDR1 and CDR2: SEHNR, FQNEAQ (reference sequence). Deletions cut 4 bases from V and 5 bases from J, with 11 bases between. This CDR3 is built from 13 residues. The CDR3 protein is CASSSWPGYGYTF. CDR3 in DNA: TGTGCCAGCAGCTCCTGGCCGGGGTATGGCTACACCTTC.

The CDR3 DNA reads as TGTGCCTGGAGTCCCGGGGCCACCAACAATGAGCAGTTCTTC. It specifies CAWSPGATNNEQFF. The chain carries TRBV30 and TRBJ2-1, with D perhaps matching TRBD1 or TRBD2 (5 bases each). Germline values: CDR1 GTSNPN, CDR2 SVGIG (reference sequence). V lost 2 bases and J lost 5, with 13 bases in between. The CDR3 is 14 residues long.

V and J are TRBV21-1 and TRBJ1-5. TRBV21-1 is a pseudogene segment. This CDR3 has 19 amino acids. DNA for the CDR3: TGTGCCAGCAGCAAAGGGTTAGGGATGGGGGATCGGGGCAATCAGCCCCAGCATTTT. Protein sequence: CASSKGLGMGDRGNQPQHF.

The J gene is TRBJ2-6, the V gene TRBV4-2; possible D gene TRBD1, 6 bases. This CDR3 has 17 residues. Germline CDR1 LGHNA, CDR2 YNFKEQ. Trimming pared 1 base from V and 1 base from J, leaving 11 bases between. CDR3 in amino acids: CASSQGDTGSGANVLTF. In nucleotides, the CDR3 is TGTGCCAGCAGCCAAGGGGACACAGGATCTGGGGCCAACGTCCTGACTTTC.

This clone appeared once. This chain joins TRBV5-4 and TRBJ2-7; 8 bases match TRBD1. V shed 3 bases, J shed 2 bases, and the junction held 7 bases outside the gene matches. CDR3 length: 15 residues. Germline V gene data show CDR1 as SGHNT and CDR2 as YYREEE (reference sequence). CDR3 region: CASSSPGQVTYEQYF. DNA of the CDR3: TGTGCCAGCAGCTCCCCGGGACAGGTGACCTACGAGCAGTACTTC.